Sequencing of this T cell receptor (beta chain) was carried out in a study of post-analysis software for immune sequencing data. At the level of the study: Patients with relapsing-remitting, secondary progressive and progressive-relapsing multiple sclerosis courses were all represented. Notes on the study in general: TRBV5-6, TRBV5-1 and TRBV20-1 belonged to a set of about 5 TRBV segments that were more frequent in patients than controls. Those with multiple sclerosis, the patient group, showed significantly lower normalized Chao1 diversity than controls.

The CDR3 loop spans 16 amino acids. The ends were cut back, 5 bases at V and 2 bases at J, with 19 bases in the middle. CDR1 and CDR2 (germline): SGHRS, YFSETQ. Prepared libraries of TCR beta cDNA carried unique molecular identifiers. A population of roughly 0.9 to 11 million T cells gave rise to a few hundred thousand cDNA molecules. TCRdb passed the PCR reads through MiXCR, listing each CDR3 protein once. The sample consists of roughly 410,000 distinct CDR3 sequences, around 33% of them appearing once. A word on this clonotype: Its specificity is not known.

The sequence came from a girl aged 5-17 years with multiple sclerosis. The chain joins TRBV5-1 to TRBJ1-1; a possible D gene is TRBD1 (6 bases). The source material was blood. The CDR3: CASSLRGTSGNTEAFF. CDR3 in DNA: TGCGCCAGCAGTCTGAGGGGGACATCTGGAAACACTGAAGCTTTCTTT.